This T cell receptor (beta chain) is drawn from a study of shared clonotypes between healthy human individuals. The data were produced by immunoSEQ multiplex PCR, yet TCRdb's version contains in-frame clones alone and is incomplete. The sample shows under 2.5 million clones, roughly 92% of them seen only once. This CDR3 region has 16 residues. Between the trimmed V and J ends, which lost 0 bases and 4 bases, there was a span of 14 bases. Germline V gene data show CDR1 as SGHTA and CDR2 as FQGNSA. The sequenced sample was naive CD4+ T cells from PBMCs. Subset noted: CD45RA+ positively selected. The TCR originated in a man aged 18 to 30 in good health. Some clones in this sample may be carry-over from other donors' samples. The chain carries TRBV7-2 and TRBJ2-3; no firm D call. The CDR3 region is CASSLAGSVVPDTQYF. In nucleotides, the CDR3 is TGTGCCAGCAGCTTAGCAGGCAGTGTAGTCCCAGATACGCAGTATTTT.